This T cell receptor beta chain was observed in a study of T cells in Graves' hyperthyroidism and ophthalmopathy. CDR1 and CDR2 from the germline V gene are SGHRS and YFSETQ. Unmatched junction bases numbered 10, after V lost 4 bases and J lost 3 bases. CDR3 length: 15 amino acids. Thyroid ultrasound, orbital computed tomography, clinical symptoms, and serum thyroxine and TRAb underpinned diagnoses. What was amplified from RNA transcripts were TCR beta CDR3 regions. HTBI primers were the set used in a first-round RT-PCR of the TCR CDR3. MiXCR, applied by TCRdb to the multiplex PCR reads, yields one record per CDR3 protein. The data hold some 800,000 distinct CDR3 sequences, with roughly 37% observed a single time.

This sequence originates from a man aged 18 to 30 with Graves' hyperthyroidism. V usage is TRBV5-1 and J usage is TRBJ2-7; 7 nucleotides line up with TRBD2. Sequencing was performed on blood. The CDR3 nucleotides are TGCGCCAGCAGCAGGGGCGGGGGACCCTACTACGAGCAGTACTTC. This encodes CASSRGGGPYYEQYF.